At least ten counts were recorded for the clone carrying this T cell receptor (beta chain). Its antigen is not identified. TCR beta CDR3 regions were amplified from RNA transcripts. HTBI primers were the set used in a first-round RT-PCR of the TCR CDR3. MiXCR, run by TCRdb on the multiplex PCR reads, gives a single entry per CDR3 protein. The sample has about 640,000 distinct CDR3 sequences, less than 25% seen once; the top ten hold over 30%. Subjects with ophthalmopathy showed a Clinical Activity Score no lower than 3, a NOSPECS grade no lower than 4, and a duration shorter than 3 months. Orbital computed tomography and thyroid ultrasound, together with serum TRAb and thyroxine and clinical symptoms, were used for diagnoses. The sample comes from a study of T cells in Graves' hyperthyroidism and ophthalmopathy. Notes on the study in general: Ophthalmopathy and stable hyperthyroidism were told apart by a 13 V-J model.

V lost 2 bases, J lost 5 bases, and 10 bases lay in between. The CDR3 runs 13 residues. Germline lookup yields CDR1 LGHDT and CDR2 YNNKEL (reference sequence). This receptor was obtained from a man aged 25 to 45 with Graves' ophthalmopathy. Sequenced material: blood. The rearrangement uses TRBV3-1 and TRBJ2-7; D is ambiguous. CDR3: CASSQNRAHEQYF. Written as DNA, the CDR3 is TGTGCCAGCAGCCAAAATCGGGCCCACGAGCAGTACTTC.